The 24 T cell receptor beta chains below all came from one sample that was sequenced in a study of Graves' ophthalmopathy and Graves' hyperthyroidism. RNA transcripts were the template, and TCR beta CDR3 regions were amplified from them. HTBI primers primed a first-round RT-PCR, and a second-round multiplex PCR followed. MiXCR, applied by TCRdb to the multiplex PCR reads, yields one record per CDR3 protein. The sample has roughly 51,000 distinct CDR3 sequences, around 50% seen once. Sequences were obtained from peripheral blood. The receptors here all came from an adult man with Graves' ophthalmopathy.

This clonotype was detected once. Here the CDR3 omits its conserved ending phenylalanine or tryptophan, so a read error is the likely source. The chain couples TRBV7-9 to TRBJ1-4; TRBD1 agrees at 8 bases. This CDR3 comprises 14 residues. CDR1 and CDR2 (germline): SEHNR, FQNEAQ (reference sequence). CDR3 residues: CASSRGQVEEKLFL. As DNA, the CDR3 is TGCGCCAGCAGCCGGGGACAGGTAGAAGAAAAACTGTTTCTT.

The genes are TRBV2 and TRBJ1-3; 10 bases agree with TRBD1. Germline V CDR1 and CDR2: SNHLY, FYNNEI. The CDR3 consists of 14 residues. This CDR3 is CASRGTGARNTIYF. The CDR3 region has the DNA TGTGCTTCAAGGGGGACAGGGGCGAGGAACACCATATATTTT.

This clonotype was recorded at least ten times. This rearrangement joins TRBV2 to TRBJ2-1; the match to TRBD2 covers 13 bases. Germline loops: CDR1 SNHLY, CDR2 FYNNEI. Trimming at V came to 8 bases and at J to 2 bases, leaving 3 bases not matched to a gene. The CDR3 covers 15 residues. The CDR3: CASLGLAGAYNEQFF. The DNA for the CDR3 is TGTGCCAGCTTAGGACTAGCGGGGGCCTACAATGAGCAGTTCTTC.

This clonotype was seen many times. V and J are TRBV13 and TRBJ2-4; either TRBD1 or TRBD2 may fit D (5 bases each). The CDR3 spans 14 residues. CDR1 and CDR2 (germline): PRHDT, FYEKMQ (reference sequence). V was clipped by 5 bases and J by 11 bases, with 19 bases between them. DNA of the CDR3: TGTGCCAGCAGCCACCTCCGGGACCGTGGGGTTCAGTACTTC. Its translation: CASSHLRDRGVQYF.

Of note for this clonotype: Because the CDR3 is missing its conserved closing phenylalanine or tryptophan, this is likely a read error. Because the CDR3's place on the DNA is in doubt, the DNA is left out and the CDR3 is given as listed by TCRdb. The rearrangement joins TRBV12-3 or TRBV12-4 to TRBJ2-7; the table's D gene call, TRBD1, was not cross checked with the DNA. The CDR3 has 8 amino acids, counting both end residues. This CDR3 is CASSFAGQ.

This clonotype showed up many times. The chain links TRBV12-3 or TRBV12-4 to TRBJ2-3, with D possibly TRBD2 on 5 matching bases. The CDR3 has 15 amino acids. The V end was cut by 6 bases, the J end by 3 bases, with 16 bases between. In DNA form, the CDR3 reads TGTGCCAGCAGACCCGCCGGACTGACTACAGATACGCAGTATTTT. It specifies CASRPAGLTTDTQYF.

The CDR3 region is CASSPATARETQYF. The CDR3, as DNA: TGTGCCAGCAGTCCCGCCACAGCCAGAGAGACCCAGTACTTC. The chain couples TRBV7-9 to TRBJ2-5; no clear D gene. Germline CDR1 and CDR2: SEHNR and FQNEAQ (reference sequence). CDR3 length: 14 amino acids. Trimming stripped 6 bases from V and 4 bases from J, with 15 bases between.

The chain combines TRBV19 with TRBJ2-1; 9 bases line up with TRBD1. The germline V gene has CDR1 LNHDA and CDR2 SQIVND (reference sequence). The V segment lost 3 bases and the J segment 4 bases; nucleotides outside the gene matches: 4. CDR3 length equals 15 residues. The DNA for the CDR3 is TGTGCCAGTAGTATCCCGGGACAGGGTTACAATGAGCAGTTCTTC. It specifies CASSIPGQGYNEQFF.

Here the CDR3 DNA reads TGTGCCAGCAGCTTAGCCACAGCGTGGCACAGTCGCCTCCACTTT. This sequence encodes CASSLATAWHSRLHF. This chain links TRBV7-4 with TRBJ1-6; D unclear. This CDR3 contains 15 residues. Trimming removed 0 bases from V and 15 bases from J, with 18 bases in between. Germline V gene data show CDR1 as SGHVT and CDR2 as SQSDAQ.

On this clonotype itself: A read error may account for a junction end that differs from germline. V gene TRBV9 combines with J gene TRBJ2-3; 11 bases agree with TRBD1. This CDR3 is 17 amino acids long. In germline, CDR1 is SGDLS, CDR2 YYNGEE. CDR3 amino acids: CASSVGGQGGGTNTQFF. The CDR3 DNA follows: TGTGCCAGCAGCGTAGGGGGACAGGGGGGAGGGACAAATACGCAGTTTTTT. Based on the CDR3 plus reference TRBV9 and TRBJ2-3, the full variable domain is DSGVTQTPKHLITATGQRVTLRCSPRSGDLSVYWYQQSLDQGLQFLIQYYNGEERAKGNILERFSAQQFPDLHSELNLSSLELGDSALYFCASSVGGQGGGTNTQFFGPGTRLTVL.

As regards this clonotype: A junction boundary mismatches the germline segment, possibly from a read error. The J gene is TRBJ2-3, the V gene TRBV7-7; possibly TRBD2 for D (6 bases). The CDR3 has 17 amino acids. CDR1 and CDR2 (germline): SSHAT, FNYEAQ (reference sequence). The CDR3 loop is CASSWTGLAESTDTQYF. CDR3 bases: TGTGCTAGCAGCTGGACTGGGTTAGCGGAGAGCACAGATACGCAGTATTTT.

V gene TRBV7-2 combines with J gene TRBJ1-3; possible D gene TRBD1, 5 bases. Germline V CDR1 and CDR2: SGHTA, FQGNSA. This CDR3 is 15 amino acids long. V was shortened by 2 bases and J by 7 bases, with 15 bases between the two germline ends. The CDR3: CASSLKGKRGNTIYF. The CDR3 nucleotides are TGTGCCAGCAGCTTAAAGGGCAAGCGGGGGAACACCATATATTTT.

With respect to this clonotype: The junction shows a germline mismatch at one end, possibly a read error. The chain couples TRBV20-1 to TRBJ1-5; 7 bases line up with TRBD1. The CDR3 has 13 residues. The germline V gene encodes CDR1 DFQATT and CDR2 SNEGSKA (reference sequence). Here the CDR3 DNA reads TGCAGTGCCAGAGACAGGGACGAACAGCCCCAGCATTTT. Translated: CSARDRDEQPQHF.

This clonotype was seen repeatedly, ten times or more. The chain has TRBV6-4 and TRBJ2-1; tentatively, D is TRBD2 (6 bases). Per the germline V gene, CDR1 is MRHNA and CDR2 is SNTAGT. V gave up 0 bases and J gave up 10 bases, with 25 bases separating them. CDR3 length equals 18 residues. The CDR3 reads CASSDSIKDRREAREQFF. The CDR3 region has the DNA TGTGCCAGCAGTGACTCGATTAAGGATCGGCGGGAAGCGCGAGAGCAGTTCTTC.

With regard to this clonotype: One end of the junction is discordant with germline, which a read error may explain. The chain couples TRBV19 to TRBJ1-1; the match to TRBD1 covers 10 bases. The length of the CDR3 is 14 residues. The germline gives CDR1 LNHDA, CDR2 SQIVND (reference sequence). The CDR3 DNA is TGTGCCTGTAGGAGCGGGACAGGGGACACTGAAGCTTTCTTT. It codes for CACRSGTGDTEAFF.

In its sample, this clonotype was seen many times. This chain connects TRBV5-1 to TRBJ2-7, with D tentatively TRBD2 (6 bases). This CDR3 comprises 13 residues. Germline V CDR1 and CDR2: SGHRS, YFSETQ. V was shortened by 0 bases and J by 4 bases, with 8 bases between the two germline ends. For the CDR3, the DNA is TGCGCCAGCAGCTTGGTGGAGGGTTACGAGCAGTACTTC. It specifies CASSLVEGYEQYF.

This clonotype occurred a few times. The chain has TRBV29-1 and TRBJ1-1; no firm D call. The V end was cut by 8 bases, the J end by 2 bases, with 15 bases between. Germline lookup yields CDR1 SQVTM and CDR2 ANQGSEA. The CDR3 totals 13 residues. The CDR3 DNA is TGCAGCTTCGCCCCGACGGCAAACACTGAAGCTTTCTTT. Its translation: CSFAPTANTEAFF. Looking up the rest from reference TRBV29-1 and TRBJ1-1 gives the full variable domain: SAVISQKPSRDICQRGTSLTIQCQVDSQVTMMFWYRQQPGQSLTLIATANQGSEATYESGFVIDKFPISRPNLTFSTLTVSNMSPEDSSIYLCSFAPTANTEAFFGQGTRLTVV.

At least ten counts were recorded for this clonotype. The gene calls are TRBV7-2 and TRBJ1-5, with 7 bases that match TRBD1. This CDR3 comprises 15 residues. Germline assignment: CDR1 SGHTA and CDR2 FQGNSA. The V gene end was trimmed by 5 bases and the J gene end by 0 bases; junction bases not matched to a gene: 4. Here the CDR3 reads CASSPQGDSNQPQHF. The CDR3 coding sequence is TGTGCCAGCAGCCCGCAGGGGGATAGCAATCAGCCCCAGCATTTT.

This clonotype has a handful of counts. V is TRBV7-9 and J is TRBJ2-7; 7 bases are a match to TRBD1. Germline assignment: CDR1 SEHNR and CDR2 FQNEAQ (reference sequence). Losses at the gene ends were 5 bases for V and 6 bases for J; bases not matched to a gene: 7. CDR3 length equals 13 residues. The CDR3 DNA follows: TGTGCCAGCAGCCCTGGGCCAGGGGGCGAGCAGTACTTC. Translated, it gives CASSPGPGGEQYF.

Points on this clonotype: This sequence may be a read error, since a much larger clone differs from it by one base. The chain has TRBV5-1 and TRBJ2-2; tentatively, D is TRBD2 (5 bases). Germline loops: CDR1 SGHRS, CDR2 YFSETQ. Trimming took 0 bases from V and 3 from J, leaving 9 bases between them. CDR3 length: 15 amino acids. CDR3 DNA sequence: TGCGCCAGCAGCTTGGGGGGAGCGGACACCGGGGAGCTGTTTTTT. This codes for CASSLGGADTGELFF.

This clonotype appeared once. The V call is TRBV6-5, the J call TRBJ2-3; possible D gene TRBD1, 5 bases. Trimming removed 5 bases from V and 0 bases from J, with 9 bases in between. Germline-derived CDR1 and CDR2 are MNHEY and SVGAGI. This CDR3 region has 14 residues. The CDR3 DNA is TGTGCCAGCAGTAAGACAGCTAGCACAGATACGCAGTATTTT. Its translation: CASSKTASTDTQYF.

This rearrangement joins TRBV20-1 to TRBJ2-3, with TRBD2 matching over 12 bases. Germline CDR1 is DFQATT and CDR2 is SNEGSKA (reference sequence). The CDR3 is 14 residues long. The V gene end was trimmed by 2 bases and the J gene end by 4 bases; junction bases not matched to a gene: 1. CDR3: CSARPSGRADTQYF. The CDR3 DNA follows: TGCAGTGCTAGACCTAGCGGGAGGGCAGATACGCAGTATTTT.

This clonotype was found once. Being one base from a much bigger clone, this may be a read error. The chain is built from TRBV18 and TRBJ2-1; D is unclear. Germline V gene sequence: CDR1 KGHSH, CDR2 LQKENI. There are 13 residues in the CDR3. This CDR3 reads CASSRATYSEQFF. The CDR3 coding sequence is TGTGCCAGCTCACGGGCCACCTACAGTGAGCAGTTCTTC.

The CDR3 loop is CASSTGTSGFNEQFF. The CDR3 nucleotides are TGTGCCAGCAGCACCGGGACTAGCGGGTTCAATGAGCAGTTCTTC. The chain carries TRBV7-3 and TRBJ2-1, with 12 bases that match TRBD2. The V and J ends lost 5 bases and 6 bases, in that order; junction bases with no gene match: 5. Germline V gene data show CDR1 as SGHTA and CDR2 as FQGTGA. The CDR3 extends over 15 amino acids.